This T cell receptor beta chain was retrieved from a study of beta chain features in type 1 diabetes. Expressed TCRB transcripts got sequenced, as all isolated RNA was reverse transcribed. Clones were sequenced by immunoSEQ multiplex PCR, and TCRdb holds only the in-frame ones, with some missing. Of fewer than 250,000 clones listed, 9% to 10% are singletons. V trimming: 10 bases; J trimming: 3 bases; junction bases outside the gene matches: 8. Germline V gene lookup returns CDR1 ENHRY and CDR2 SYGVKD. The CDR3 has 14 residues. V is TRBV10-3 and J is TRBJ2-1, with TRBD2 identical over 8 bases. The receptor was derived from a woman in her late teens or twenties in good health. The specimen sequenced was naive CD4+ T cells from blood. The CDR3 reads CASTSGTNYNEQFF. The CDR3 DNA is TGTGCCAGTACTAGCGGAACAAACTACAATGAGCAGTTCTTC.